This TCR beta chain is from a study of PD-L1 blockade in urothelial cancer. Study-level information: Blood underwent analysis 3 weeks (second dose) and 6 weeks after treatment began. Researchers found blood samples held a median of around 140,000 T cells.

Clones were read by immunoSEQ multiplex PCR, and TCRdb kept only the in-frame ones, dropping some. This table has tens of thousands of clones, around nine tenths appearing once. The CDR3 has 15 residues. Germline CDR1 SGHRS, CDR2 YFSETQ. V gave up 8 bases and J gave up 2 bases, with 18 bases separating them. The clonotype comes from a man aged 50-60 years with urothelial cancer. The V call is TRBV5-1, the J call TRBJ2-3; TRBD2 might be the D (6 bases). The sequencing used PBMCs, collected around atezolizumab (anti-PD-L1) treatment. The chain's CDR3 is CARSRGGSLTDTQYF. The CDR3, as DNA: TGCGCCAGGTCCCGGGGAGGATCCCTCACAGATACGCAGTATTTT.